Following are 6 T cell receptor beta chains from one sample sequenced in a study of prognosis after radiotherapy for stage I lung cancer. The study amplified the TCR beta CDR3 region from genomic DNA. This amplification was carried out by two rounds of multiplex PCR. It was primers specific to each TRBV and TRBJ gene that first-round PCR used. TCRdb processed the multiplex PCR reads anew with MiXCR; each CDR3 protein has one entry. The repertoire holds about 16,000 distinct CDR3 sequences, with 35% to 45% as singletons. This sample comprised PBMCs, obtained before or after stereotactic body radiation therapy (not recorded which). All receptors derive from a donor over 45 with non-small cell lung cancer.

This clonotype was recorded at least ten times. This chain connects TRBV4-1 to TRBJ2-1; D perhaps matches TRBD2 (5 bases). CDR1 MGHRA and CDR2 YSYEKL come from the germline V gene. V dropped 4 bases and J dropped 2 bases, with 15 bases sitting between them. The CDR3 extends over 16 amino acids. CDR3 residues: CASSLDSGLTYNEQFF. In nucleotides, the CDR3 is TGCGCCAGCAGCCTCGACTCTGGACTTACCTACAATGAGCAGTTCTTC.

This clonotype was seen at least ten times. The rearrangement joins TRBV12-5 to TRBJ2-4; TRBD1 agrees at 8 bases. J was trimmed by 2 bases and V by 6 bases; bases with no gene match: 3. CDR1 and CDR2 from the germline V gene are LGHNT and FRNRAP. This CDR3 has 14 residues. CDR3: CASGQGAPKNIQYF. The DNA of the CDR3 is TGTGCTAGTGGCCAGGGGGCGCCCAAAAACATTCAGTACTTC.

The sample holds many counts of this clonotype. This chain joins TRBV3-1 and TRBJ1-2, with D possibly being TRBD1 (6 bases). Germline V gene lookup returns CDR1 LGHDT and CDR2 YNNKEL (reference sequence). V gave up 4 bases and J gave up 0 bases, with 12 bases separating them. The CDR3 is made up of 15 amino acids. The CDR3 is CASSLLTGTNYGYTF. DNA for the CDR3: TGTGCCAGCAGCCTTTTGACAGGCACTAACTATGGCTACACCTTC.

CDR3 in DNA: TGCGCCAGCAGCTATCGGGATGAAGCTTTCTTT. This codes for CASSYRDEAFF. The V and J genes are TRBV5-1 and TRBJ1-1; D gene uncertain. Trimming left V 3 bases short and J 7 bases short, with 7 bases between. In germline, CDR1 is SGHRS, CDR2 YFSETQ. CDR3 length: 11 residues.

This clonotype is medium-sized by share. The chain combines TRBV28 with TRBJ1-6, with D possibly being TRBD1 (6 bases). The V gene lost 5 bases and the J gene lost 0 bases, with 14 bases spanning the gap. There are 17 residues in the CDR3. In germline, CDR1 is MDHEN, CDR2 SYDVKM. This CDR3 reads CASSLYTGSSYNSPLHF. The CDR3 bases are TGTGCCAGCAGTCTTTACACAGGGAGCTCCTATAATTCACCCCTCCACTTT.

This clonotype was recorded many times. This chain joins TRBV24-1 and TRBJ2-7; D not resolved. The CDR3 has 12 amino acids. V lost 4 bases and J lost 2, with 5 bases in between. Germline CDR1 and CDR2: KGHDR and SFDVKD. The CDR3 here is CATSEGPYEQYF. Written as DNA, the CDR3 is TGTGCCACCAGTGAGGGCCCCTACGAGCAGTACTTC.